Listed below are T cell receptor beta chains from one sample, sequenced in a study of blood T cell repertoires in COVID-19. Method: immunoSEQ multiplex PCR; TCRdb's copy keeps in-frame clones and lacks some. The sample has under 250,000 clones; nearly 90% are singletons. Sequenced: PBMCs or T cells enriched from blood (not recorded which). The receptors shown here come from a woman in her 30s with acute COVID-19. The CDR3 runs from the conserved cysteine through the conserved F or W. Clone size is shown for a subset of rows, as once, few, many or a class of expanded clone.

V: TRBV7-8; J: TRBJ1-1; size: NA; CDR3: CASSPGTEAFF
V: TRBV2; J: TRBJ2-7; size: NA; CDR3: CATGEADSYEQYF
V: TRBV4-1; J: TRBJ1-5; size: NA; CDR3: CASSQGIDRGGQPQHF
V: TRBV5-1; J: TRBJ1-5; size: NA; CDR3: CASSLEGVNQPQHF
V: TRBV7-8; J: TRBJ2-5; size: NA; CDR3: CASSLAIAGETQYF
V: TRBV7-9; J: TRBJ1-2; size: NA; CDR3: CASSFDRGRVYGYTF
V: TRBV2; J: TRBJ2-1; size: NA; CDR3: CASSDRGGRGWAPNEQFF
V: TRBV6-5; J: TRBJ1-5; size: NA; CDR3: CASSPDIVGNQPQHF
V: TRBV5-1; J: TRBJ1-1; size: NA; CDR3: CASRFQEGSTEAFF
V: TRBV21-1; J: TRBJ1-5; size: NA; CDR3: CASSKVGHNQPQHF
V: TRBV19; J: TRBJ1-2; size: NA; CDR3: CASSVQHRGTVYSTF
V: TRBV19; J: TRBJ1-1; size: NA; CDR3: CASCDRSGAFF
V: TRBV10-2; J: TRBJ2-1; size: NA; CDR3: CASIPFRTSVFNEQFF
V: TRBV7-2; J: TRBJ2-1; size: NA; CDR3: CASSFGQGSLYEQFF
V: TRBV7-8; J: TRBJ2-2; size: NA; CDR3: CASSFSRGGDNTGELFF
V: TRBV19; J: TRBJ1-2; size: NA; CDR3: CASSDRGNYGYTF
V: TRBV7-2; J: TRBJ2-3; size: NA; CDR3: CASSLTSGGSGTDTQYF
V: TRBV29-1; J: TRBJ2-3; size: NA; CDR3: CSGEWENTQYF
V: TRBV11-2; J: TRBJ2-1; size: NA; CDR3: CASSPSGPYNEQFF
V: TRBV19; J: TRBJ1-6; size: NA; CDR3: CASSIPTRPTYNSPLHF
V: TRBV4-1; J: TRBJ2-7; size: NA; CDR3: CASSQASLSYEQYF
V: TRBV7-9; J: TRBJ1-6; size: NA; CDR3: CASSPGQGYNSPLHF
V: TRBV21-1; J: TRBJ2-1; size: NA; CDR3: CASSTGSSVDEQFF
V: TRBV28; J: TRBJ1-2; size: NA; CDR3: CASSLRTGNYGYTF
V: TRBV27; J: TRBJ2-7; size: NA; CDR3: CASSPASPGQGYEQYF
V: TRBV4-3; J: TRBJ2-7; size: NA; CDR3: CASSQDPAGDYEQYF
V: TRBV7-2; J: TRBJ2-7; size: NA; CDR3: CASSQGAVAAYEQYF
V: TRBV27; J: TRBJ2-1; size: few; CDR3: CASSLDSRPYNEQFF
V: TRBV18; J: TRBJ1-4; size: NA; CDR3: CASSPSTTNEKLFF
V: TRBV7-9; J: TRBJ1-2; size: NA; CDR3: CASSLVAGNDGYTF
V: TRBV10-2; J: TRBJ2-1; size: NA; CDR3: CASSERFKGSEQFF
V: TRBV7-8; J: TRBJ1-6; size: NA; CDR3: CATIRGTAVNSPLHF
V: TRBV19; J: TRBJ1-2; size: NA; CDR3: CASSPSGGRFFGYTF
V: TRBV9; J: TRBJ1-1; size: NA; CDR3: CASTRQVSAAEAFF
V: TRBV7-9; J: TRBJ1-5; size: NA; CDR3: CASSPTKGVGQPQHF
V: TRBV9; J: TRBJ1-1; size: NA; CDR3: CASSAGGQGGTGPYTEAFF
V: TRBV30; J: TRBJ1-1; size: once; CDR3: CAWSVGQGAREAFF